What follows are 14 T cell receptor beta chains derived from one specimen sequenced in a study of OX40 agonist ivuxolimab in advanced cancers. This table comes from immunoSEQ multiplex PCR, and its TCRdb copy is limited to in-frame clones, with some not included. The sample yields 75,000 to 100,000 clones, about 90% seen once. The source material was CD4+ or CD8+ T cells sorted from blood, sampled in a trial of the OX40 agonist ivuxolimab. Every receptor here comes from an adult with an advanced solid tumor such as melanoma, head and neck, liver or kidney cancer.

This chain links TRBV18 with TRBJ2-7; a possible D gene is TRBD1 (5 bases). This CDR3 is built from 15 residues. V was clipped by 1 base and J by 0 bases, with 10 bases between them. The germline CDR1 and CDR2 sequences are KGHSH and LQKENI. The CDR3 sequence is CASSPQGRSSYEQYF. CDR3 DNA sequence: TGTGCCAGCTCACCACAGGGGCGTAGCTCCTACGAGCAGTACTTC.

The chain's CDR3 is CASSLILETEAFF. As DNA, the CDR3 is TGTGCCAGCAGCTTAATTTTGGAAACTGAAGCTTTCTTT. The chain has TRBV11-2 and TRBJ1-1; no clear D. Germline lookup yields CDR1 SGHAT and CDR2 FQNNGV. The CDR3 is 13 residues long. V was cut by 2 bases and J by 5 bases, with 9 bases left in between. Full variable domain (missing parts from reference TRBV11-2 and TRBJ1-1): EAGVAQSPRYKIIEKRQSVAFWCNPISGHATLYWYQQILGQGPKLLIQFQNNGVVDDSQLPKDRFSAERLKGVDSTLKIQPAKLEDSAVYLCASSLILETEAFFGQGTRLTVV.

The V call is TRBV28, the J call TRBJ1-5; the D is unclear. The length of the CDR3 is 14 residues. Germline V gene data show CDR1 as MDHEN and CDR2 as SYDVKM. The germline V and J ends were trimmed by 3 bases and 7 bases, with 13 bases remaining between them. The CDR3 sequence is CASSFAGYVQPQHF. DNA of the CDR3: TGTGCCAGCAGTTTCGCGGGGTACGTCCAGCCCCAGCATTTT.

J is TRBJ1-1 and V is TRBV10-3; a weak D match, TRBD1 (6 bases). The ends were cut back, 5 bases at V and 2 bases at J, with 9 bases in the middle. The CDR3 covers 13 residues. Germline V gene sequence: CDR1 ENHRY, CDR2 SYGVKD. In nucleotides, the CDR3 is TGTGCCATCAGTCAACAGGGAAACACTGAAGCTTTCTTT. It codes for CAISQQGNTEAFF.

This clone was counted once. This chain connects TRBV5-1 to TRBJ2-7, with 8 bases lining up with TRBD1. The germline CDR1 and CDR2 sequences are SGHRS and YFSETQ. The ends lost 2 bases at V and 4 bases at J; junction bases unmatched: 5. This CDR3 has 14 amino acids. The CDR3 region is CASSFGTGVYEQYF. The CDR3 DNA follows: TGCGCCAGCAGCTTCGGGACAGGAGTATACGAGCAGTACTTC.

The chain links TRBV2 to TRBJ2-7, with TRBD1 as a possible D gene (5 bases). This CDR3 is built from 15 residues. The V and J ends lost 5 bases and 3 bases respectively, with 17 bases between them. CDR1 is SNHLY and CDR2 is FYNNEI in the germline V gene. The chain's CDR3 is CASSPPGRSLYEQYF. CDR3 nucleotide sequence: TGTGCCAGCAGTCCACCAGGGCGGAGCCTCTACGAGCAGTACTTC.

The chain has TRBV6-5 and TRBJ2-3; 7 bases line up with TRBD2. Trimming removed 1 base from V and 0 bases from J; junction bases left unmatched: 1. Germline loops: CDR1 MNHEY, CDR2 SVGAGI. The CDR3 covers 15 residues. The CDR3: CASSYLGLSTDTQYF. CDR3 in DNA: TGTGCCAGCAGTTACTTGGGACTAAGCACAGATACGCAGTATTTT.

The rearrangement links TRBV2 to TRBJ2-3; D unresolved. Germline CDR1 SNHLY, CDR2 FYNNEI. V lost 6 bases to trimming and J lost 6 bases, with 10 bases between them. CDR3 length: 12 residues. DNA of the CDR3: TGTGCCAGCAGAGGCGATGGGGATACGCAGTATTTT. Its translation is CASRGDGDTQYF.

The chain combines TRBV7-2 with TRBJ1-6, with 7 bases fitting TRBD1. V lost 3 bases and J lost 10; bases outside the gene matches: 6. The CDR3 extends over 14 amino acids. The germline V gene has CDR1 SGHTA and CDR2 FQGNSA. CDR3: CASSFGPGGSPLHF. The DNA of the CDR3 is TGTGCCAGCAGCTTCGGACCAGGGGGGTCACCCCTCCACTTT.

V usage is TRBV7-9 and J usage is TRBJ1-1; 8 positions match TRBD1. CDR1 and CDR2 (germline): SEHNR, FQNEAQ (reference sequence). V lost 4 bases, J lost 3 bases, and 7 bases stayed unmatched. CDR3 size: 15 residues. The CDR3 loop reads CASSSLEQGDTEAFF. CDR3 coding DNA: TGTGCCAGCAGCTCGTTAGAACAGGGGGACACTGAAGCTTTCTTT.

The chain couples TRBV5-5 to TRBJ2-5; 8 bases fit TRBD1. The V gene's germline CDR1 is SGHKS and CDR2 YYEKEE (reference sequence). The V gene end was trimmed by 6 bases and the J gene end by 2 bases; junction bases not matched to a gene: 3. The CDR3 sequence is 13 residues long. CDR3 sequence: CASTRTGQETQYF. The CDR3 nucleotides are TGTGCCAGCACCCGGACAGGGCAAGAGACCCAGTACTTC.

The rearrangement uses TRBV18 and TRBJ2-2; D is unresolved. CDR1 is KGHSH, CDR2 LQKENI, per germline. This CDR3 is 12 amino acids long. V shed 6 bases and J shed 4 bases, with 6 bases lying between them. The CDR3 bases are TGTGCCAGCTCCTCCTCCACCGGGGAGCTGTTTTTT. Residues: CASSSSTGELFF.

The rearrangement uses TRBV6-5 and TRBJ2-1, with TRBD1 as a possible D gene (6 bases). The CDR3 is made up of 14 amino acids. Germline CDR1 MNHEY, CDR2 SVGAGI. Trimming left V 7 bases short and J 4 bases short, with 14 bases between. Here the CDR3 reads CASTDRQAYNEQFF. The DNA of the CDR3 is TGTGCCAGCACCGACAGGCAGGCTTACAATGAGCAGTTCTTC.

The chain carries TRBV15 and TRBJ2-2; D possibly corresponds to TRBD2 (5 bases). Germline V CDR1 and CDR2: LNHNV, YYDKDF (reference sequence). The V end was cut by 3 bases, the J end by 5 bases, with 19 bases between. The CDR3 length is 17 residues. CDR3: CATSSSGPWEHTGELFF. CDR3 coding DNA: TGTGCCACCAGCAGCTCTGGACCATGGGAGCATACCGGGGAGCTGTTTTTT.